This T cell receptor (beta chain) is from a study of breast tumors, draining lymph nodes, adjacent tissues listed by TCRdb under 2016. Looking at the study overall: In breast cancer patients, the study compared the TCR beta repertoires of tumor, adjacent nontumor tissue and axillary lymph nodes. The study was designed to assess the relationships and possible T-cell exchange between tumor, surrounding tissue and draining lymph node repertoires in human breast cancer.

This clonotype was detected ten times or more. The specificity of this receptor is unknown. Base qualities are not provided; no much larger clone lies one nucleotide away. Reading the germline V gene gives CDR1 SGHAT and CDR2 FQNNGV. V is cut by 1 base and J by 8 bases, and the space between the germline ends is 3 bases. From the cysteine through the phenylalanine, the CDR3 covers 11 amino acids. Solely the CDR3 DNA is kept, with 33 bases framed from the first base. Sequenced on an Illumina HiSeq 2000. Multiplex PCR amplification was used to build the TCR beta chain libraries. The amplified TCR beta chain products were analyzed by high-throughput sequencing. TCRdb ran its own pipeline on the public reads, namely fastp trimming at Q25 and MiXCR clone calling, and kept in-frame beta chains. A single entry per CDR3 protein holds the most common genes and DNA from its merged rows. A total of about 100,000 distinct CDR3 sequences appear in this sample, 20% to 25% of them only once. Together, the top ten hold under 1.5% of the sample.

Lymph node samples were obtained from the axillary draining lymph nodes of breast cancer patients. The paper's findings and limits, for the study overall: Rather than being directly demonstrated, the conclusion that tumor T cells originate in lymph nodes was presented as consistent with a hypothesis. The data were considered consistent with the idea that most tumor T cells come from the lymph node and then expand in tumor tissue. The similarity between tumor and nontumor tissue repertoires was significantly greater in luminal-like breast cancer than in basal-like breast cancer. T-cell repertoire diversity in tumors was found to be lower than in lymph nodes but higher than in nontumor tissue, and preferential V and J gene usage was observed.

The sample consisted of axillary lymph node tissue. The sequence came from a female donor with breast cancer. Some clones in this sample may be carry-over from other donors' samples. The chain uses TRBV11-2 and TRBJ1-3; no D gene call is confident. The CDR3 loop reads CASSLGHTIYF. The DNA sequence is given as TGTGCCAGCAGCTTAGGTCACACCATATATTTT.